This T cell receptor beta chain was obtained from a study of CD8 T cells in Susac syndrome. Per the germline V gene, CDR1 is MNHNS and CDR2 is SASEGT. There are 12 residues in the CDR3. V was trimmed by 2 bases and J by 5 bases, leaving 5 bases between them. Study-level findings and limits: The study admitted that it had a relatively small number of individuals in its TCR sequencing and HLA analysis.

Random hexamers primed reverse transcription of roughly 0.5 to 1 ug RNA. The amplification used immunoSEQ multiplex PCR on TCR beta CDR3; it spanned 54 Vbeta and 13 Jbeta. MiXCR was run by TCRdb on the immunoSEQ multiplex PCR reads, yielding one entry per CDR3 protein. The sample yields 150,000 to 200,000 distinct CDR3 sequences, around 90% seen once. Details on this clonotype: What it binds is unknown.

Sequencing of TCR beta was undertaken in CD8+ and CD4+ T cells derived from blood. In Susac syndrome patients, recently defined diagnostic criteria for definite or probable disease were met. Material for sequencing was CD4+ T cells from PBMCs. The receptor's source is a human donor with Susac syndrome. The rearrangement joins TRBV6-1 to TRBJ2-3; D not certain. The CDR3 protein is CASSELGDTQYF. CDR3 in DNA: TGTGCCAGCAGTGAACTTGGAGATACGCAGTATTTT.